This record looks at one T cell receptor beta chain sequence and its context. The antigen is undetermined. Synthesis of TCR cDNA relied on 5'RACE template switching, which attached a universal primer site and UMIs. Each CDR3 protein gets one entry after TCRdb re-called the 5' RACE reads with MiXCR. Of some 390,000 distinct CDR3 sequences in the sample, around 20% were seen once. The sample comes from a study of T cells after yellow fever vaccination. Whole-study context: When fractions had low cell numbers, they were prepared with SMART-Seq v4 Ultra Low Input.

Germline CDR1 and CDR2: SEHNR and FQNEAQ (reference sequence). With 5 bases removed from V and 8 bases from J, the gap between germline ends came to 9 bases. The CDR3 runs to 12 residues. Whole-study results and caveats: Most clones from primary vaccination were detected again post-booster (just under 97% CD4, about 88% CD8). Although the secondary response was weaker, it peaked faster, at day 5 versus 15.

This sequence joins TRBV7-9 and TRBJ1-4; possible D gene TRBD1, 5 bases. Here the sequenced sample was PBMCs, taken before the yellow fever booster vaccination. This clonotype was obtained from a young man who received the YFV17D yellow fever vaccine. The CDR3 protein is CASSRRGEKLFF. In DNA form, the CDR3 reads TGTGCCAGCAGCCGGAGGGGAGAAAAACTGTTTTTT. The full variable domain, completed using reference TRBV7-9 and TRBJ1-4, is DTGVSQNPRHKITKRGQNVTFRCDPISEHNRLYWYRQTLGQGPEFLTYFQNEAQLEKSRLLSDRFSAERPKGSFSTLEIQRTEQGDSAMYLCASSRRGEKLFFGSGTQLSVL.